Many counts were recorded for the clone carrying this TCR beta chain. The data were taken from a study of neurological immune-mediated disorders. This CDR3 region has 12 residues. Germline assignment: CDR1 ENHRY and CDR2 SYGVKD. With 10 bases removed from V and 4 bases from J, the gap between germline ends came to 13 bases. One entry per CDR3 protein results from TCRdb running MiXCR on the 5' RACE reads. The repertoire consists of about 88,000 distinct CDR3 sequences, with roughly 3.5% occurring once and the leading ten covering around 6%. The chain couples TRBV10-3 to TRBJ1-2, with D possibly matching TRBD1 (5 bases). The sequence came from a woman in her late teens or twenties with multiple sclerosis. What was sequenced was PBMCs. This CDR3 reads CATQVEPYGYTF. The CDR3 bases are TGTGCCACACAGGTAGAACCCTATGGCTACACCTTC.